This is a list of T cell receptor beta chains from one sample in a study of beta chain bispecific antibodies for T cell cancers. Antigens for these TCRs are unknown. TCRdb itself ran the 5' RACE reads through MiXCR, one entry per CDR3 protein. In the table there are about 18,000 distinct CDR3 sequences, about 1.9% of which are singletons. Sequenced sample: healthy donor T cells cultured with leukemia cells. The receptor set was obtained from a human donor in good health. Some clones in this sample may be carry-over from other donors' samples. The CDR3 runs from the conserved cysteine through the conserved F or W. A D gene is named only where the DNA matches it firmly. The listing skips clone size in some rows; elsewhere it reads once, few, many or a size class.

v_gene	j_gene	abundance	d_gene	CDR3nt	CDR3aa
TRBV27	TRBJ2-5	many	TRBD1	TGTGCCAGCAGCTCGGGACAGGGGTACCAAGAGACCCAGTACTTC	CASSSGQGYQETQYF
TRBV18	TRBJ2-1	many	NA	TGTGCCAGCTCACCACTAGAGGGCTATGAGCAGTTCTTC	CASSPLEGYEQFF
TRBV5-1	TRBJ1-1	many	NA	TGCGCCAGCAGCTTGGTGGTAGGGCAGCGGAGGAACACTGAAGCTTTCTTT	CASSLVVGQRRNTEAFF
TRBV28	TRBJ2-2	many	NA	TGTGCCAGCAGTTTCGGTCAGGGGAGCGCCGGGGAGCTGTTTTTT	CASSFGQGSAGELFF
TRBV27	TRBJ1-1	medium-sized	NA	TGTGCCAGCAAGCTAAGGGCAGGGCCGGCTTTCTTT	CASKLRAGPAFF
TRBV7-3	TRBJ2-1	many	NA	TGTGCCAGCAGCCCGCTCGCACCTGACAATGAGCAGTTCTTC	CASSPLAPDNEQFF
TRBV3-1	TRBJ2-5	many	TRBD2	TGTGCCAGCAGCCAAGCGGGGGGACGGCAAGAGACCCAGTACTTC	CASSQAGGRQETQYF
TRBV9	TRBJ1-1	many	NA	TGTGCCAGCAGGAGAGGGAGCGGGGGACGAGATACTGAAGCTTTCTTT	CASRRGSGGRDTEAFF
TRBV7-9	TRBJ1-1	many	NA	TGTGCCAGCAGCCCACCGGGTTTGAACACTGAAGCTTTCTTT	CASSPPGLNTEAFF
TRBV5-1	TRBJ2-7	many	TRBD2	TGCGCCAGCAGCCTGGGCGGGGGGTTCCACGAGCAGTACTTC	CASSLGGGFHEQYF
TRBV5-1	TRBJ2-7	many	NA	TGCGCCAGCAGCTTGGGACATAACACGGGGGAAAGATACTTC	CASSLGHNTGERYF
TRBV18	TRBJ2-7	many	NA	TGTGCCAGCTCACCCCCCGCAGAGGACTACGAGCAGTACTTC	CASSPPAEDYEQYF
TRBV7-9	TRBJ1-1	NA	TRBD1	TGTGCCAGCAGGCGACAGGGATGGTACACTGAAGCTTTCTTT	CASRRQGWYTEAFF
TRBV10-1	TRBJ2-1	many	TRBD1	TGCGCCAGCAGCGCGCGGACAGGGGACAATGAGCAGTTCTTC	CASSARTGDNEQFF
TRBV5-4	TRBJ2-1	many	NA	TGTGCCAGCAGCTCGGGTGGTAGAAGCTCCTACAATGAGCAGTTCTTC	CASSSGGRSSYNEQFF
TRBV27	TRBJ1-5	many	NA	TGTGCCAGCAGTTTAGGGGCAGGGAACGGTCCCCAGCATTTT	CASSLGAGNGPQHF
TRBV28	TRBJ2-3	many	NA	TGTGCCAGCAGTTTGAGGACGGAGAGCACAGATACGCAGTATTTT	CASSLRTESTDTQYF
TRBV6-5	TRBJ1-2	many	NA	TGTGCCAGCAGTTACTCGGTATGGGAAGGCTACACCTTC	CASSYSVWEGYTF
TRBV7-6	TRBJ2-1	many	TRBD2	TGTGCCAGCAGCCAGCTAGCGGGGGCCCTCGACAATGAGCAGTTCTTC	CASSQLAGALDNEQFF
TRBV20-1	TRBJ2-5	many	NA	TGCAGTGCTAGAGATCGTTCAGGGTTGGAGACCCAGTACTTC	CSARDRSGLETQYF
TRBV5-1	TRBJ2-1	many	NA	TGCGCCAGCAGCCCGCGGCGAAGCAATGAGCAGTTCTTC	CASSPRRSNEQFF
TRBV18	TRBJ2-7	many	NA	TGTGCCAGCTCACCACAAGACTACGAGCAGTACTTC	CASSPQDYEQYF
TRBV2	TRBJ2-2	many	TRBD2	TGTGCCAGCAGATCTCCGGGACTAAACACCGGGGAGCTGTTTTTT	CASRSPGLNTGELFF
TRBV18	TRBJ2-7	few	TRBD2	TGTGCCAGCTCACCAGGCGGGGGGTCCCACGAGCAGTACTTC	CASSPGGGSHEQYF
TRBV12-3/TRBV12-4	TRBJ1-4	many	TRBD1	TGTGCCAACAGTTTACTCTTGGGGACAGGGGGTGCAACTAATGAAAAACTGTTTTTT	CANSLLLGTGGATNEKLFF
TRBV28	TRBJ2-5	many	NA	TGTGCCAGCAGTTTGATTAGCGGCCAAGAGACCCAGTACTTC	CASSLISGQETQYF
TRBV21-1	TRBJ2-5	many	NA	TGTGCCAGCAGGCACGAACCGGGGGGCCGTAGGCAAGAGACCCAGTACTTC	CASRHEPGGRRQETQYF
TRBV20-1	TRBJ2-1	many	NA	TGCAGTGCTAGAGTGGGGCGGACAGACTACAATGAGCAGTTCTTC	CSARVGRTDYNEQFF
TRBV7-2	TRBJ2-3	many	NA	TGTGCCAGCAGCCTCCAGAGGGACTGGCCACCCATAGCGTATTTT	CASSLQRDWPPIAYF
TRBV5-1	TRBJ2-1	many	TRBD2	TGCGCCAGCAGCGAACAGGCGGGGGGGCCCTATGAGCAGTTCTTC	CASSEQAGGPYEQFF
TRBV12-3/TRBV12-4	TRBJ1-5	many	NA	TGTGCCAGCAGTTTATATAACAGACATAGCAATCAGCCCCAGCATTTT	CASSLYNRHSNQPQHF
TRBV9	TRBJ2-1	NA	TRBD1	TGTGCCAGCAGCGTCCTTGACAGGGGTCGAAGCTCCTACAATGAGCAGTTCTTC	CASSVLDRGRSSYNEQFF
TRBV20-1	TRBJ2-5	many	TRBD2	TGCAGTGCTAGCGAAAGGACTAGCGGGTCGGGGACCCAGTACTTC	CSASERTSGSGTQYF
TRBV7-2	TRBJ2-2	many	NA	TGTGCCAGCAGCTTAGGGCCCACTAGCTACGGGGAGCTGTTTTTT	CASSLGPTSYGELFF
TRBV11-3	TRBJ2-3	many	TRBD2	TGTGCCAGCAGCTCGGGACTAGCGTCTACAGATACGCAGTATTTT	CASSSGLASTDTQYF